These 3 T cell receptor beta chains were all obtained from the same sample, sequenced in a study of T cell responses to AZD1222 COVID-19 vaccine. Data came from immunoSEQ multiplex PCR; TCRdb stores just in-frame clones and leaves some out. The sample carries approximately 150,000 clones, about 90% recorded once. This specimen consisted of peripheral blood, obtained 28 days after the second AZD1222 dose. These receptors came from an adult who received the AZD1222 COVID-19 vaccine.

This clone was counted a single time. The rearrangement joins TRBV15 to TRBJ1-4; D perhaps matches TRBD1 (5 bases). Germline CDR1 LNHNV, CDR2 YYDKDF (reference sequence). V gave up 1 base and J gave up 4 bases, with 10 bases separating them. There are 15 residues in the CDR3. This CDR3 is CATSRAGEDNEKLFF. CDR3 DNA sequence: TGTGCCACCAGCAGAGCGGGGGAGGATAATGAAAAACTGTTTTTT.

The chain is built from TRBV2 and TRBJ2-5; D call uncertain. The CDR3 length is 13 residues. V was shortened by 6 bases and J by 1 base, with 9 bases between the two germline ends. Germline-derived CDR1 and CDR2 are SNHLY and FYNNEI. Here the CDR3 DNA reads TGTGCCAGCAGGTATACAGCCCAAGAGACCCAGTACTTC. This gives the protein CASRYTAQETQYF.

The chain couples TRBV10-2 to TRBJ1-6; 8 positions match TRBD1. Unmatched junction bases numbered 7, after V lost 2 bases and J lost 1 base. From germline, CDR1 is WSHSY and CDR2 SAAADI. There are 18 residues in the CDR3. DNA of the CDR3: TGCGCCAGCAGTGAGACCGGGACAGGATTTTCCTATAATTCACCCCTCCACTTT. It is translated as CASSETGTGFSYNSPLHF.